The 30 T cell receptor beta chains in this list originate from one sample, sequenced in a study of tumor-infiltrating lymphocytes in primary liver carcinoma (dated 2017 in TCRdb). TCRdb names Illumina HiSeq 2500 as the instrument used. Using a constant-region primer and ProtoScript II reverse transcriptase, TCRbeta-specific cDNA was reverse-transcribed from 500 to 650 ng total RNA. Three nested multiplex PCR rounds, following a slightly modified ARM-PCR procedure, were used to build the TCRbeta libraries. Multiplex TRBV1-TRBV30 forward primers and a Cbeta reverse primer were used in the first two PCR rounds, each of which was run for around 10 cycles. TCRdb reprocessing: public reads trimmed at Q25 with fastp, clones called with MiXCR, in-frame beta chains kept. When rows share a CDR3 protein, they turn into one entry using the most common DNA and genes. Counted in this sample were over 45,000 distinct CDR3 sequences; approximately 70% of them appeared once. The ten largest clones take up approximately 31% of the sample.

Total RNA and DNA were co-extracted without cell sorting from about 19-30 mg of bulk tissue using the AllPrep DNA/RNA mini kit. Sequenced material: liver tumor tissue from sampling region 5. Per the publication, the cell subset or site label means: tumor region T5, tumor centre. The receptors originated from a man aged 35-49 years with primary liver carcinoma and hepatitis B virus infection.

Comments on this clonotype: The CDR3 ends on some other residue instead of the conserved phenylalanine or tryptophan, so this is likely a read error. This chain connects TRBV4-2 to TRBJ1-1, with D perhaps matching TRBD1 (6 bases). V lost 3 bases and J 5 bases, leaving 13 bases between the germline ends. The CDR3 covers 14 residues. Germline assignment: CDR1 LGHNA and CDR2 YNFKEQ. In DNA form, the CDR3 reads TGTGCCAGCAGCCAGGATCGGACAGTGACTGAAGCTTTCTAT. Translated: CASSQDRTVTEAFY.

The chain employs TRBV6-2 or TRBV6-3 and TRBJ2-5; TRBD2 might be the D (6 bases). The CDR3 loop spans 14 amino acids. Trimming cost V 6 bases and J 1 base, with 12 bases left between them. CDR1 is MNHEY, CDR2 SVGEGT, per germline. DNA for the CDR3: TGTGCCAGCAGCCTCGGACTAACCCAAGAGACCCAGTACTTC. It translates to CASSLGLTQETQYF.

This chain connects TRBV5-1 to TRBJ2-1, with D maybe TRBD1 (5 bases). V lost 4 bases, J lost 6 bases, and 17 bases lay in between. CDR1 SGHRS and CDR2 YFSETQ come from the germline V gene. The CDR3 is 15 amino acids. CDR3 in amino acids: CASSPTGAVGNEQFF. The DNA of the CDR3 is TGCGCCAGCAGCCCCACTGGGGCAGTAGGCAATGAGCAGTTCTTC.

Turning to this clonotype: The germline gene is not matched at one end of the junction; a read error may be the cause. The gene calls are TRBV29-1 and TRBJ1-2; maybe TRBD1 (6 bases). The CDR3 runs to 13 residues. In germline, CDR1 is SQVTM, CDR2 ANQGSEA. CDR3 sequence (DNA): TGCAGCGTGGGGACGTCGGGGGCATTTGGTTACATCTTC. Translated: CSVGTSGAFGYIF. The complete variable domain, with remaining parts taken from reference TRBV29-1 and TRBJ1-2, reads SAVISQKPSRDICQRGTSLTIQCQVDSQVTMMFWYRQQPGQSLTLIATANQGSEATYESGFVIDKFPISRPNLTFSTLTVSNMSPEDSSIYLCSVGTSGAFGYIFGSGTRLTVV.

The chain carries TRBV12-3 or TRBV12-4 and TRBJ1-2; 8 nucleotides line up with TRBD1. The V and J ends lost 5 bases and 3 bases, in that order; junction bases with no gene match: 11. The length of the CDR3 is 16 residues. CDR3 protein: CASSPSHGQGYYGYTF. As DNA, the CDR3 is TGTGCCAGCAGTCCCTCCCACGGACAGGGTTACTATGGCTACACCTTC.

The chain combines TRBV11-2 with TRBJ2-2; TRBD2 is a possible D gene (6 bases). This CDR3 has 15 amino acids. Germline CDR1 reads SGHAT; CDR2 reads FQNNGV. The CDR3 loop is CTSSFTYGKSGELFF. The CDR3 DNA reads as TGTACTAGCAGCTTTACGTACGGAAAGAGCGGGGAGCTGTTTTTT.

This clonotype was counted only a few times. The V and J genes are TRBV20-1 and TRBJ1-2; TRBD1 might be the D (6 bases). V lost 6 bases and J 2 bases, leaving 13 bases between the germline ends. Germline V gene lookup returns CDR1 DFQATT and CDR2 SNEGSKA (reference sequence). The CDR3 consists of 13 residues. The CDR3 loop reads CSAMYTGNYGYTF. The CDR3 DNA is TGCAGTGCAATGTACACAGGGAACTATGGCTACACCTTC.

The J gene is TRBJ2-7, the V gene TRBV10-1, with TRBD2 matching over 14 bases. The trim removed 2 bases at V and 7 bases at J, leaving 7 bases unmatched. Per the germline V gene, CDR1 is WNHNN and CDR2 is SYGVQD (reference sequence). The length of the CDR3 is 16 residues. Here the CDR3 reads CASSELGLAGALEQYF. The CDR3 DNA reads TGCGCCAGCAGTGAGCTGGGACTAGCGGGAGCGCTGGAGCAGTACTTC.

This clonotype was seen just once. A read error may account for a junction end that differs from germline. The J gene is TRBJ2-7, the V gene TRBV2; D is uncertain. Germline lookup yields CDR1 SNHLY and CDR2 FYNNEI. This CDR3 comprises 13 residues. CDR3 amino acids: CACGDRQSYEQHF. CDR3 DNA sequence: TGTGCCTGCGGTGATAGGCAGTCCTACGAGCAGCACTTC.

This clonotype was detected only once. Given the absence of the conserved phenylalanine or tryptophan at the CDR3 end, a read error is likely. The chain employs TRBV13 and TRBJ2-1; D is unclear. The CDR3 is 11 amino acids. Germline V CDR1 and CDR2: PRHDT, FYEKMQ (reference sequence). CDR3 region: CANSLINEQFC. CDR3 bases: TGTGCCAACAGCTTAATAAATGAGCAGTTCTGT.

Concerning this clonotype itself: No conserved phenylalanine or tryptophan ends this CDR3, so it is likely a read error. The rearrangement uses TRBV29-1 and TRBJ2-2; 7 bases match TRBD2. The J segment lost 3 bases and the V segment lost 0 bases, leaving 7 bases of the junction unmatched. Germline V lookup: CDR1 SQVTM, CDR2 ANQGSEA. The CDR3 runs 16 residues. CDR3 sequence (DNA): TGCAGCGTTGAAGAGTTGACTAGCCCCCACACCGGGGAGCTGTTTTCT. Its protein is CSVEELTSPHTGELFS.

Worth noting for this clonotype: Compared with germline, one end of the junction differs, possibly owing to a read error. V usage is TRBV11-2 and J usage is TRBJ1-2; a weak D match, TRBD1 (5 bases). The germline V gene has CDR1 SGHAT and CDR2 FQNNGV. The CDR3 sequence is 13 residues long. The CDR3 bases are TGTGCCAGAGGTGGGGCAAGGATAAATGGCTACATCTTC. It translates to CARGGARINGYIF.

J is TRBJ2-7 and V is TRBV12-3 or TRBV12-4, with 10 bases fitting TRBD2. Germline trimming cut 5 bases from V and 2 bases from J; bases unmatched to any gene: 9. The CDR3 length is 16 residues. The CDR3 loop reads CASSLLAGGHPYEQYF. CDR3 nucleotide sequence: TGTGCCAGCAGTCTATTAGCGGGGGGACATCCCTACGAGCAGTACTTC.

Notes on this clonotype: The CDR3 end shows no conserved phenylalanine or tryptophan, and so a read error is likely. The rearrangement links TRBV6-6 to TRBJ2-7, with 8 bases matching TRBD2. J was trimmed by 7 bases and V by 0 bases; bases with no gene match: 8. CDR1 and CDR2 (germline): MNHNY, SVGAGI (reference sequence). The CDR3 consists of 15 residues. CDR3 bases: TGTGCCAGCAGTTACTCTAAGCGGGAGCGGCATGAGCAGTACTCC. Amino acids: CASSYSKRERHEQYS.

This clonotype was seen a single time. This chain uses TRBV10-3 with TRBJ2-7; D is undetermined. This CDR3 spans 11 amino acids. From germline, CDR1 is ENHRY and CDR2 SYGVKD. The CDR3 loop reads CTNSEWSEQYF. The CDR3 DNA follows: TGTACCAACAGTGAATGGTCCGAGCAGTACTTC.

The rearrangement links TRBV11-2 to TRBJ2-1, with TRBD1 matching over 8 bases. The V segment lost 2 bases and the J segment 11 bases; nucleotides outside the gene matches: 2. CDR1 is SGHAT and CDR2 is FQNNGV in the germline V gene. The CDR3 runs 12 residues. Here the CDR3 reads CASSLQGAKQFF. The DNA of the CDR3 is TGTGCCAGCAGCTTACAGGGGGCGAAGCAGTTCTTC.

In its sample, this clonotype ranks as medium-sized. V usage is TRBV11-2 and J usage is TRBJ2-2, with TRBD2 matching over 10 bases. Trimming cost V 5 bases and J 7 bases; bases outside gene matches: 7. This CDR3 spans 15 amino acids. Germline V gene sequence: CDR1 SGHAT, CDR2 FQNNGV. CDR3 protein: CASSAGLARHGELFF. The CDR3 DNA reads TGTGCCAGCAGCGCGGGACTAGCGCGTCACGGGGAGCTGTTTTTT.

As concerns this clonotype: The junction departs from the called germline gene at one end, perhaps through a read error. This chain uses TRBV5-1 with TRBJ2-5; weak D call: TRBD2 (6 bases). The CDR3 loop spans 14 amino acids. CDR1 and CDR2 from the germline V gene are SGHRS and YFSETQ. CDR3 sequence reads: CASSLVGGDETPYF. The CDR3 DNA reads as TGCGCCAGCAGCTTGGTCGGCGGGGATGAGACCCCGTACTTC.

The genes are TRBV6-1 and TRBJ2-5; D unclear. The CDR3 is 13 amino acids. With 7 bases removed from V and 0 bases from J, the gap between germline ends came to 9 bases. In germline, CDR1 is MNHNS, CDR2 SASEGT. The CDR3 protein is CASKTEYQETQYF. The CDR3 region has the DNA TGTGCCAGCAAAACGGAATACCAAGAGACCCAGTACTTC.

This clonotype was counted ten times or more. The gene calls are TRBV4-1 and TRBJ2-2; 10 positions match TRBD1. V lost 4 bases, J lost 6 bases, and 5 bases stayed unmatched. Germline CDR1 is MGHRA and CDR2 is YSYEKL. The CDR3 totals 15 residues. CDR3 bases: TGCGCCAGCAGCCCGGACAGGGGGAATGCCGGGGAGCTGTTTTTT. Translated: CASSPDRGNAGELFF.

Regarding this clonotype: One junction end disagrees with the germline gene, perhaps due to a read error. CDR3 coding DNA: TGTACCAGCAGCCCTACCTGGACTAGCGTCGTCTACGAGCAGTACTTC. Amino acids: CTSSPTWTSVVYEQYF. The chain recombines TRBV7-3 with TRBJ2-7, with 9 bases lining up with TRBD2. Germline V gene data show CDR1 as SGHTA and CDR2 as FQGTGA. The CDR3 runs to 16 residues.

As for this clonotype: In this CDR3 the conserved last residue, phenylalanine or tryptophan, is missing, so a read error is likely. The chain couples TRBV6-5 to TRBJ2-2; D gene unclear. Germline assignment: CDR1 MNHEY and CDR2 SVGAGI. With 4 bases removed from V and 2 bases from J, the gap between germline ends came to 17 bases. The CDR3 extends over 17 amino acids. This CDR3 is CASSSRPPGLNTGELFI. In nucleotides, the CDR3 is TGTGCCAGCAGTTCCCGTCCCCCAGGCTTAAACACCGGGGAGCTGTTTATT.

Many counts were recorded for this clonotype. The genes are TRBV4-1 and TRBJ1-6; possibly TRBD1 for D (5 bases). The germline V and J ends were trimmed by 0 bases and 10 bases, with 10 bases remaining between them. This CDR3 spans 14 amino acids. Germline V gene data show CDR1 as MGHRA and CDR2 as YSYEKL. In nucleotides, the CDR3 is TGCGCCAGCAGCCAAGAGGGGGTAAAGTCACCCCTCCACTTT. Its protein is CASSQEGVKSPLHF.

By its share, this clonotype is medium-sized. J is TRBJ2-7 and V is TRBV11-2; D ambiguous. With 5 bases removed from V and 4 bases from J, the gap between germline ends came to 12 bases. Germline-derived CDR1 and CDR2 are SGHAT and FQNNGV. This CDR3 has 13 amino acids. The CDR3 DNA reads TGTGCCAGCAGCCCAGGACCGCCTTACGAGCAGTACTTC. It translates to CASSPGPPYEQYF. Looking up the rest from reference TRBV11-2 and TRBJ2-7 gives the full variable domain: EAGVAQSPRYKIIEKRQSVAFWCNPISGHATLYWYQQILGQGPKLLIQFQNNGVVDDSQLPKDRFSAERLKGVDSTLKIQPAKLEDSAVYLCASSPGPPYEQYFGPGTRLTVT.

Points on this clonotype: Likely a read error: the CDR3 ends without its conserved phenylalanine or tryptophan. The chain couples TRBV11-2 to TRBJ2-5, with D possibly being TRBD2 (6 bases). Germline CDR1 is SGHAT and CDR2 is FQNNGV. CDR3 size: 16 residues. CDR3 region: CARRSRDSVHQEIQYL. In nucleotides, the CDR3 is TGTGCCAGGAGATCCCGGGACTCGGTCCACCAAGAGATCCAGTACCTC.

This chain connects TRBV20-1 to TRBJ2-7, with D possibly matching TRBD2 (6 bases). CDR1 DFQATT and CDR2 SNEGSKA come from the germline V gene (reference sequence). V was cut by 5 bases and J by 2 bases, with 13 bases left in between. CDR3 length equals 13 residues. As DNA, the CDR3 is TGCAGTGCTCCGACGGGGGAAACCTACGAGCAGTACTTC. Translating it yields CSAPTGETYEQYF.

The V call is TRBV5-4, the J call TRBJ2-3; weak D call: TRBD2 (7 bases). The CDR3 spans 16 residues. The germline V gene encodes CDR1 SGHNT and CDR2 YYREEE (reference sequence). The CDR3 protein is CVSSQPGGGFTDTQYF. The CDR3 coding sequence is TGTGTCAGTAGCCAACCGGGGGGCGGATTCACAGATACGCAGTATTTT. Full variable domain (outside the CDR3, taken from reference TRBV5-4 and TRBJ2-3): ETGVTQSPTHLIKTRGQQVTLRCSSQSGHNTVSWYQQALGQGPQFIFQYYREEENGRGNFPPRFSGLQFPNYSSELNVNALELDDSALYLCVSSQPGGGFTDTQYFGPGTRLTVL.

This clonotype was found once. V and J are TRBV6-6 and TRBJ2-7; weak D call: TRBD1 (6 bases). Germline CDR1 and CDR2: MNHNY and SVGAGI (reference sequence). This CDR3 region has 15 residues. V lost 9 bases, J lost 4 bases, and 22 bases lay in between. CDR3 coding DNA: TGTGCCAGTAGTGGGGGACACGCAGGGCATTACGAGCAGTACTTC. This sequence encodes CASSGGHAGHYEQYF.

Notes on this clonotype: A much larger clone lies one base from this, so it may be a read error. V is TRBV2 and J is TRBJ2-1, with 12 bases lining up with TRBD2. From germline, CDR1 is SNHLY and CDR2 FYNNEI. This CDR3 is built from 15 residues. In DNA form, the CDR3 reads TGTGCCAGCAGCCCACTAGCGGGAGGACTCAATGATCAGTTCTTC. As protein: CASSPLAGGLNDQFF.

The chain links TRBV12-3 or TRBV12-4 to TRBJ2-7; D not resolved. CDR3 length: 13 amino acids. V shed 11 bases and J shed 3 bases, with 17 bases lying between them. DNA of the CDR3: TGTGCCGGTAGTTTAAACACAGACTACGAGCAGTACTTC. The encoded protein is CAGSLNTDYEQYF.